This T cell receptor (beta chain) originates from a study of human T cells and chemical hapten exposure. The wider study: Per-sample TCR yield variability stemmed mainly from small pooled library volume differences.

Time point meaning: healthy volunteer bleed at 6 weeks. Blood, whole and unfractionated, served as the source for total RNA extraction. Individual cDNA molecules each carried unique molecular identifiers attached by the library. Original analysis: Individual samples carried between roughly 23,224 and 750,000 TCRs, with some 100,000 as the median. TCRdb passed the RACE reads through MiXCR, listing each CDR3 protein once. Here the V and J calls rest on TCRdb's processing, not on the authors' analysis. The sample consists of roughly 71,000 distinct CDR3 sequences, about 5.7% of them appearing once. This CDR3 is built from 14 residues. V was clipped by 5 bases and J by 4 bases, with 14 bases between them. Germline CDR1 and CDR2: MNHEY and SMNVEV (reference sequence). This clonotype was seen a few times.

This sequence joins TRBV27 and TRBJ1-2; maybe TRBD1 (5 bases). Sequenced sample: whole blood. The receptor comes from a female donor in good health. Some clones in this sample may be carry-over from other donors' samples. CDR3 nucleotide sequence: TGTGCCAGCAGTCCCCTTGAGGGGAGCTATGGCTACACCTTC. Amino acid sequence: CASSPLEGSYGYTF.